The T cell receptor (beta chain) described here comes from a study of CD8 T cells in Susac syndrome. This CDR3 contains 13 residues. Germline CDR1 and CDR2: SGHVS and FQNEAQ. Trimming cost V 11 bases and J 1 base, with 9 bases left between them. Sequencing targeted TCR beta in blood CD8+ and CD4+ T cells. Controls matched for sex and age were healthy donors. The CD8+ and CD4+ T cells were isolated magnetically using a negative isolation approach, whereas the TEMRA cells were enriched by FACS. Reverse transcription of about 0.45 to 1 ug RNA used random hexamers. With immunoSEQ multiplex PCR, TCR beta CDR3 was amplified across 54 Vbeta and 13 Jbeta. MiXCR, run by TCRdb on the immunoSEQ multiplex PCR reads, gives a single entry per CDR3 protein. This repertoire shows fewer than 200,000 distinct CDR3 sequences, approximately 95% found once; its top ten account for around 0.1%.

Material for sequencing was CD4+ T cells from PBMCs. The source is a human donor in good health. The genes are TRBV7-8 and TRBJ2-6; D is unresolved. The CDR3 nucleotides are TGTGCCGGAAAGGGATCTGGGGCCAACGTCCTGACTTTC. Its translation is CAGKGSGANVLTF. Drawing the rest from reference TRBV7-8 and TRBJ2-6, the complete variable domain is GAGVSQSPRYKVAKRGQDVALRCDPISGHVSLFWYQQALGQGPEFLTYFQNEAQLDKSGLPSDRFFAERPEGSVSTLKIQRTQQEDSAVYLCAGKGSGANVLTFGAGSRLTVL.